This T cell receptor beta chain was captured by sequencing in a study of T cells after yellow fever vaccination. Overall study results and limits: Few clonotypes appeared in both CD4 and CD8 compartments. Reappearing after the booster were most of the clones from primary vaccination (roughly 96% CD4, 88% CD8). Weaker, the secondary response peaked sooner, at day 5 versus 15.

In making TCR cDNA, 5'RACE template switching added a universal primer site and UMIs to it. Each CDR3 protein is one row after TCRdb ran MiXCR on the 5' RACE reads. The sample has about 260,000 distinct CDR3 sequences; roughly 3.5% are singletons. The sample holds many counts of this clonotype. The target antigen is unknown. CDR3 length: 14 amino acids. Germline values: CDR1 MNHEY, CDR2 SVGAGI. Trimming left V 8 bases short and J 3 bases short, with 16 bases between. This chain links TRBV6-5 with TRBJ1-1, with D tentatively TRBD1 (5 bases). The TCR sequence derives from a man aged 18-30 years who received the YFV17D yellow fever vaccine. The input for sequencing was PBMCs, taken 15 days after the yellow fever booster vaccination. The CDR3 here is CASQKTRGDTEAFF. The CDR3 bases are TGTGCCAGCCAAAAGACTAGGGGAGACACTGAAGCTTTCTTT.